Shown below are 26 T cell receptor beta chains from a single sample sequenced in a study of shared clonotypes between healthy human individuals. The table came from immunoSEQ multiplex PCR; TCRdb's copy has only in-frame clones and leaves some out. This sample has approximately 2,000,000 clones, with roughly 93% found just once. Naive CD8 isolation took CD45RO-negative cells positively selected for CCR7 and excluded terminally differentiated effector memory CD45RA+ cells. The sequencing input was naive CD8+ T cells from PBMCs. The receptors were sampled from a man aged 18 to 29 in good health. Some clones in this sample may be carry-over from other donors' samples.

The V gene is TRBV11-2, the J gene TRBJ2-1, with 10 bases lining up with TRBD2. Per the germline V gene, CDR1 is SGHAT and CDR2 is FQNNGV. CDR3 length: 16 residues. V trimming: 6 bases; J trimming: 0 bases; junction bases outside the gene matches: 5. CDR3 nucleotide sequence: TGTGCCAGCAGTCAACTAGCGGGGAGCTCCTACAATGAGCAGTTCTTC. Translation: CASSQLAGSSYNEQFF. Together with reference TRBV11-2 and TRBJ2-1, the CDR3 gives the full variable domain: EAGVAQSPRYKIIEKRQSVAFWCNPISGHATLYWYQQILGQGPKLLIQFQNNGVVDDSQLPKDRFSAERLKGVDSTLKIQPAKLEDSAVYLCASSQLAGSSYNEQFFGPGTRLTVL.

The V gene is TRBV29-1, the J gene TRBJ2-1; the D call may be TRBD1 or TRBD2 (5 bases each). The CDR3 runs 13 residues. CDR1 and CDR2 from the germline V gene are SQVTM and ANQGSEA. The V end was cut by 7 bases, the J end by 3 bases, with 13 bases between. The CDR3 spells CSGTGTNYNEQFF. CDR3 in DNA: TGCAGCGGTACCGGGACCAACTACAATGAGCAGTTCTTC.

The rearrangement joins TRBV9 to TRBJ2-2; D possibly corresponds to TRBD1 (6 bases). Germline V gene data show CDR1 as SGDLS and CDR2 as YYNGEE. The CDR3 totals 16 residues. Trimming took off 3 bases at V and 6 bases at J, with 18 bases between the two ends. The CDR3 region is CASSEHQGFMSGELFF. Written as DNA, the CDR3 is TGTGCCAGCAGCGAACATCAGGGGTTCATGTCCGGGGAGCTGTTTTTT.

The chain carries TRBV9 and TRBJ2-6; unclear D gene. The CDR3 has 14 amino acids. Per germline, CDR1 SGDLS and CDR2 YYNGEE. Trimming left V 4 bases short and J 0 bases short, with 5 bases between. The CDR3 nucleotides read TGTGCCAGCAGCTTAACCTCTGGGGCCAACGTCCTGACTTTC. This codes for CASSLTSGANVLTF. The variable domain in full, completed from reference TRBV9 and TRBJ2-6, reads DSGVTQTPKHLITATGQRVTLRCSPRSGDLSVYWYQQSLDQGLQFLIQYYNGEERAKGNILERFSAQQFPDLHSELNLSSLELGDSALYFCASSLTSGANVLTFGAGSRLTVL.

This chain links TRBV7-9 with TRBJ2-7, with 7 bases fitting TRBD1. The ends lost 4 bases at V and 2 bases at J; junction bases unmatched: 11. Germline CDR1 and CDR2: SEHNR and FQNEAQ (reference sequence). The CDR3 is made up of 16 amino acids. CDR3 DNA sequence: TGTGCCAGCAGCTCCCAACGAACAGGGGATGCCTACGAGCAGTACTTC. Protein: CASSSQRTGDAYEQYF.

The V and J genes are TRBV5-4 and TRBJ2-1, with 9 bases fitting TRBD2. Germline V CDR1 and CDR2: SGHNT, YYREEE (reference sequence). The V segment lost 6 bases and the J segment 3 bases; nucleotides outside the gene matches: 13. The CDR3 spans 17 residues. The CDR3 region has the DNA TGTGCCAGCAAGCTTGGTGCGGCGGGAGGGGACTACAATGAGCAGTTCTTC. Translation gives CASKLGAAGGDYNEQFF.

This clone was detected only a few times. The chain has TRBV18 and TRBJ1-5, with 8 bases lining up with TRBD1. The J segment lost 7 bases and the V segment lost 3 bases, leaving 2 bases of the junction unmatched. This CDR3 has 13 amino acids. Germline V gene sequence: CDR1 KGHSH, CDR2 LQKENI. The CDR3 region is CASSPDREQPQHF. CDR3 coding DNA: TGTGCCAGCTCACCGGACAGGGAGCAGCCCCAGCATTTT. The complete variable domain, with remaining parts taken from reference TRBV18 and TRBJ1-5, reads NAGVMQNPRHLVRRRGQEARLRCSPMKGHSHVYWYRQLPEEGLKFMVYLQKENIIDESGMPKERFSAEFPKEGPSILRIQQVVRGDSAAYFCASSPDREQPQHFGDGTRLSIL.

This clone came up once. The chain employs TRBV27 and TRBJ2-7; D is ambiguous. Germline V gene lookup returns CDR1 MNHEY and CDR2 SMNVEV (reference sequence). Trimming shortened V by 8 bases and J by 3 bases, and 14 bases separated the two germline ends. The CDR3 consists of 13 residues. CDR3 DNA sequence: TGTGCCAGCGCACGAACAATGGACTACGAGCAGTACTTC. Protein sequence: CASARTMDYEQYF.

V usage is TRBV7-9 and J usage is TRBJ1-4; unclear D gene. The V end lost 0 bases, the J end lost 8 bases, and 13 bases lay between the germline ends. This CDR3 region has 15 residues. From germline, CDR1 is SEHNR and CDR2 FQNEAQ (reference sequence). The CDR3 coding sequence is TGTGCCAGCAGCTTAGCGACGGGTCCTGGCGAAAAACTGTTTTTT. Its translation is CASSLATGPGEKLFF.

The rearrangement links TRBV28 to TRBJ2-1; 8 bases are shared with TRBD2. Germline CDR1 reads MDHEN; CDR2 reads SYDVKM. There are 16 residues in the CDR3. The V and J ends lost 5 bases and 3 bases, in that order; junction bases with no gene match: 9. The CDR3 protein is CASSPPGGGSYNEQFF. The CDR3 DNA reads TGTGCCAGCAGTCCACCAGGCGGGGGGAGCTACAATGAGCAGTTCTTC.

The CDR3 DNA is TGTGCCATCAGTGAGCCTGCCGCGGGAGTCACAGATACGCAGTATTTT. Its translation is CAISEPAAGVTDTQYF. V usage is TRBV10-3 and J usage is TRBJ2-3; 7 positions match TRBD2. CDR3 length equals 16 residues. V shed 2 bases, J shed 2 bases, and the junction held 7 bases outside the gene matches. Germline values: CDR1 ENHRY, CDR2 SYGVKD.

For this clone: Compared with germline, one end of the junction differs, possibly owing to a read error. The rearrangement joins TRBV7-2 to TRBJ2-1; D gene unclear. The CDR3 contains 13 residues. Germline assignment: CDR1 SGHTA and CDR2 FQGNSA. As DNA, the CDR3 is TGTGCCAGCAGCATAGCTAGGAACAATGAGCAGTTCTTC. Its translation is CASSIARNNEQFF.

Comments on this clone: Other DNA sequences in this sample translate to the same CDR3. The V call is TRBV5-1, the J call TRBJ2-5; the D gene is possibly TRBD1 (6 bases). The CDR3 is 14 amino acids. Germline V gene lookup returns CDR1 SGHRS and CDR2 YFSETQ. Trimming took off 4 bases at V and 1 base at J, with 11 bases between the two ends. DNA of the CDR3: TGCGCCAGCAGCCTAACAGGGCTCCAAGAGACCCAGTACTTC. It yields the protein CASSLTGLQETQYF.

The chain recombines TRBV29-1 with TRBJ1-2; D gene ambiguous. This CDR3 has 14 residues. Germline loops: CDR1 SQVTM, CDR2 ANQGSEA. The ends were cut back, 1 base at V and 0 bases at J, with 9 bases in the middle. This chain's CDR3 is CSVEVLVPNYGYTF. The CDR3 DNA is TGCAGCGTTGAAGTGCTAGTCCCTAACTATGGCTACACCTTC.

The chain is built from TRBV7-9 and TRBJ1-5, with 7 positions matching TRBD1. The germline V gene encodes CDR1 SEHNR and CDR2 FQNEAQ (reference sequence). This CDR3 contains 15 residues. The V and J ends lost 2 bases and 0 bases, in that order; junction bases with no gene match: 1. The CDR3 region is CASSLRQGSNQPQHF. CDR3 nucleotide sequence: TGTGCCAGCAGCTTAAGACAGGGTAGCAATCAGCCCCAGCATTTT.

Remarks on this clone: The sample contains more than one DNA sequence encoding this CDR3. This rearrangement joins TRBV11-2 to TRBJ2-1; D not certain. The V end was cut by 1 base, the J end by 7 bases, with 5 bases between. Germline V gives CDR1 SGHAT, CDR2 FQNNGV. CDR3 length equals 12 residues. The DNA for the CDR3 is TGTGCCAGCAGCTTAGTTCCGAATGAGCAGTTCTTC. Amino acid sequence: CASSLVPNEQFF.

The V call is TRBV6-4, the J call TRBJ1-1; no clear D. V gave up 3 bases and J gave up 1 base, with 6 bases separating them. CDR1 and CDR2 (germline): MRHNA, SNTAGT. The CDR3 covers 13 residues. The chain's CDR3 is CASSEEGNTEAFF. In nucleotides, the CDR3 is TGTGCCAGCAGTGAGGAGGGGAACACTGAAGCTTTCTTT.

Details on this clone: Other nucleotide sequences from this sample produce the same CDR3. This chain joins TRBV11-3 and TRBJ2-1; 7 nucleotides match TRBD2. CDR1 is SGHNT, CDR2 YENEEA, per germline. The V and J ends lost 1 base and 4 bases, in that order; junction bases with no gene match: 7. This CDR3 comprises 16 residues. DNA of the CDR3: TGTGCCAGCAGCTTAGGAGGGAGGGCCTCATACAATGAGCAGTTCTTC. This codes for CASSLGGRASYNEQFF.

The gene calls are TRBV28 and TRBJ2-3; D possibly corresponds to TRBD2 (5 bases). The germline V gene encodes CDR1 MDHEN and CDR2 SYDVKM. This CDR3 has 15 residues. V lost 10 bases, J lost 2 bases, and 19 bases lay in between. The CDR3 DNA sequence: TGTGCCACCCTCCGCCGGGAAACTTTCACAGATACGCAGTATTTT. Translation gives CATLRRETFTDTQYF.

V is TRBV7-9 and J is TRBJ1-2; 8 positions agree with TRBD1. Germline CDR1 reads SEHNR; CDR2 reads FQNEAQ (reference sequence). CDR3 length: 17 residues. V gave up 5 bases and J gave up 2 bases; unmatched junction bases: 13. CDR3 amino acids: CASSPDPGRGRNYGYTF. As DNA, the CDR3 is TGTGCCAGCAGCCCCGATCCCGGCAGGGGGCGAAACTATGGCTACACCTTC. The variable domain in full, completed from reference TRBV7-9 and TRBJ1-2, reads DTGVSQNPRHKITKRGQNVTFRCDPISEHNRLYWYRQTLGQGPEFLTYFQNEAQLEKSRLLSDRFSAERPKGSFSTLEIQRTEQGDSAMYLCASSPDPGRGRNYGYTFGSGTRLTVV.

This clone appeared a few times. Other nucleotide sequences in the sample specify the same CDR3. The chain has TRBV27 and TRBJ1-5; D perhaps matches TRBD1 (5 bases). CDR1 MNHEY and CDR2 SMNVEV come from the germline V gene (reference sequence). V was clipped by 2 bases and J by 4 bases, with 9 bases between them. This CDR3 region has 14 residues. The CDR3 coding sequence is TGTGCCAGCAGTTTACGGGACGGGAATCAGCCCCAGCATTTT. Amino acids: CASSLRDGNQPQHF.

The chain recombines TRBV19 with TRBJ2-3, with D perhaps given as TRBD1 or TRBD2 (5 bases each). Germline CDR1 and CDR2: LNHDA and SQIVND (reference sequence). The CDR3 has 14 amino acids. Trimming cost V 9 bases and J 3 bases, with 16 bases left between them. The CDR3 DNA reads TGTGCCAGCTCCAGAGGGGAGCATACAGATACGCAGTATTTT. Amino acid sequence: CASSRGEHTDTQYF.

For the CDR3, the DNA is TGTGCCAGCAACCCTAGCGGGAGGATCGGCTACGAGCAGTACTTC. Its translation is CASNPSGRIGYEQYF. V is TRBV2 and J is TRBJ2-7; 11 bases map to TRBD2. The CDR3 contains 15 residues. With 7 bases clipped from V and 3 bases from J, the junction kept 8 bases outside the gene matches. Germline assignment: CDR1 SNHLY and CDR2 FYNNEI.

The chain's CDR3 is CASSQGRGKQAFF. The CDR3 DNA follows: TGCGCCAGCAGCCAAGGGAGAGGGAAGCAGGCTTTCTTT. V and J are TRBV4-3 and TRBJ1-1; no clear D. The germline gives CDR1 LGHNA, CDR2 YSLEER. The CDR3 spans 13 residues. Trimming pared 1 base from V and 11 bases from J, leaving 14 bases between.

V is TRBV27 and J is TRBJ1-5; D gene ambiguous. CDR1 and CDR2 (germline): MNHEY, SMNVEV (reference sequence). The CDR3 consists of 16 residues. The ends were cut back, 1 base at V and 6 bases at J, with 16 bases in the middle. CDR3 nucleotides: TGTGCCAGCAGTTTATTAAGAACAGAAGAATTTCAGCCCCAGCATTTT. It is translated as CASSLLRTEEFQPQHF.

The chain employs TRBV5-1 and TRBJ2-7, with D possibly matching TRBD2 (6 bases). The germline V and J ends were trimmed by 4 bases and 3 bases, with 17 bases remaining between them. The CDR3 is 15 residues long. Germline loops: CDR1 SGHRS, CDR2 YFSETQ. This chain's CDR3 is CASSSRDSVFYEQYF. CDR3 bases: TGCGCCAGCAGCAGCCGGGACTCCGTTTTCTACGAGCAGTACTTC.